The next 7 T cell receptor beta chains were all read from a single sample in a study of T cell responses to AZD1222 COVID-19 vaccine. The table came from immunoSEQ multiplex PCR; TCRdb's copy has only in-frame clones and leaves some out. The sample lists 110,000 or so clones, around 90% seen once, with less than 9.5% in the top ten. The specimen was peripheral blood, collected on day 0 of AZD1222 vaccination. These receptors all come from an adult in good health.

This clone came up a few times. Here the CDR3 reads CASSEAGGYYEQYF. The CDR3 DNA reads as TGTGCCAGCAGTGAAGCTGGGGGATACTACGAGCAGTACTTC. This chain connects TRBV6-1 to TRBJ2-7, with D perhaps being TRBD1 or TRBD2 (5 bases each). Trimming removed 0 bases at V and 3 bases at J, with 9 bases between. The germline V gene encodes CDR1 MNHNS and CDR2 SASEGT. The CDR3 totals 14 residues.

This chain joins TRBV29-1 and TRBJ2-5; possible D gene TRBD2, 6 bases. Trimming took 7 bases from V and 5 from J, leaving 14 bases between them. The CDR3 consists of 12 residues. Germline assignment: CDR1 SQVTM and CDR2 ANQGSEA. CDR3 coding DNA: TGCAGCGCTAGACTAGTGGCGGAGACCCAGTACTTC. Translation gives CSARLVAETQYF.

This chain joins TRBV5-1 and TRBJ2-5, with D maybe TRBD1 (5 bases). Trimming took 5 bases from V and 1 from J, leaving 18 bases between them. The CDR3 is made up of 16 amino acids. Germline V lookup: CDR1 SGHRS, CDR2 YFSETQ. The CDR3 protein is CASSIRQHPTQETQYF. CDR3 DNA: TGCGCCAGCAGTATACGACAGCACCCGACCCAAGAGACCCAGTACTTC.

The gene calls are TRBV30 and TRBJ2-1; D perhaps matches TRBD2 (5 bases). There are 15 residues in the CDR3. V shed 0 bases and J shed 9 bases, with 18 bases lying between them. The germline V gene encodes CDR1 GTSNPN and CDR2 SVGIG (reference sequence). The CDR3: CAWSVMGASGGEQFF. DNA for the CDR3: TGTGCCTGGAGTGTAATGGGCGCCAGCGGAGGTGAGCAGTTCTTC.

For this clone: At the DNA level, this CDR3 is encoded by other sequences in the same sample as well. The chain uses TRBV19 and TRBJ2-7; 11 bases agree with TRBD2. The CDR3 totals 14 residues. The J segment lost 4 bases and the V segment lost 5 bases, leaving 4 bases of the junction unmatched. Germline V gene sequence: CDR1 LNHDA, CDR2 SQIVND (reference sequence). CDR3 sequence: CASSRLAGGYEQYF. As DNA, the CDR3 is TGTGCCAGTAGTCGTCTAGCGGGAGGTTACGAGCAGTACTTC.

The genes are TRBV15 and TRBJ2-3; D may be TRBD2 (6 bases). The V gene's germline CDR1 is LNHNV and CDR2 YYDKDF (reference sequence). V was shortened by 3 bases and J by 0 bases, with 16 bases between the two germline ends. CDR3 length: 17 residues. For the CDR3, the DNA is TGTGCCACCAGCAGGGGGGGAATAGCGAGAAGCACAGATACGCAGTATTTT. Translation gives CATSRGGIARSTDTQYF.

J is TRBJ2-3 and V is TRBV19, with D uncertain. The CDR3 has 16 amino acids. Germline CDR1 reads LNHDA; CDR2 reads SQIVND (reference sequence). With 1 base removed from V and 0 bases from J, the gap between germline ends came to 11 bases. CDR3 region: CASSIVAASSTDTQYF. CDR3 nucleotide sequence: TGTGCCAGTAGTATAGTGGCGGCGTCTAGCACAGATACGCAGTATTTT.